This is a list of T cell receptor beta chains from one sample in a study of shared clonotypes between healthy human individuals. The assay was immunoSEQ multiplex PCR, and TCRdb's table has in-frame clones only and misses some. The sample lists millions of clones; over 85% were seen once. Input material: naive CD4+ T cells sorted from blood. The receptors originated from a man aged 18 to 29 in good health. Both conserved end residues are part of each CDR3. Fields, in order: D gene, J gene, clone size, V gene, CDR3 protein, CDR3 DNA. A D gene is named only where the DNA matches it firmly. Clone size, where shown, is once, few, many, or a class for clones that have expanded.

d_call: .; j_call: TRBJ2-7; clone_size: .; v_call: TRBV6-6; cdr3_aa: CASRPYGTGPYEQYF; cdr3_nt: TGTGCCAGCAGACCGTACGGGACCGGCCCCTACGAGCAGTACTTC
d_call: TRBD2; j_call: TRBJ2-5; clone_size: .; v_call: TRBV7-2; cdr3_aa: CASSLQGSGSGSQETQYF; cdr3_nt: TGTGCCAGCAGCTTACAGGGGAGCGGGAGCGGGTCCCAAGAGACCCAGTACTTC
d_call: TRBD1; j_call: TRBJ2-6; clone_size: .; v_call: TRBV2; cdr3_aa: CASRAPIGGRDGANVLTF; cdr3_nt: TGTGCCAGCAGAGCCCCGATAGGGGGCCGGGATGGGGCCAACGTCCTGACTTTC
d_call: .; j_call: TRBJ2-1; clone_size: .; v_call: TRBV19; cdr3_aa: CASSIRGYSWVNEQFF; cdr3_nt: TGTGCCAGTAGTATACGCGGGTACAGCTGGGTCAATGAGCAGTTCTTC
d_call: .; j_call: TRBJ1-2; clone_size: .; v_call: TRBV5-1; cdr3_aa: CASSLGQSGESYGYTF; cdr3_nt: TGCGCCAGCAGCTTGGGACAGTCTGGGGAATCCTATGGCTACACCTTC
d_call: TRBD2; j_call: TRBJ2-2; clone_size: .; v_call: TRBV7-2; cdr3_aa: CASRSSGTSNTGELFF; cdr3_nt: TGTGCCAGCAGATCATCCGGGACTAGTAACACCGGGGAGCTGTTTTTT
d_call: TRBD1; j_call: TRBJ1-4; clone_size: .; v_call: TRBV5-1; cdr3_aa: CASSPGTGAEKLFF; cdr3_nt: TGCGCCAGCAGCCCCGGGACAGGGGCTGAAAAACTGTTTTTT
d_call: .; j_call: TRBJ1-5; clone_size: few; v_call: TRBV6-5; cdr3_aa: CASSYSSQGDQPQHF; cdr3_nt: TGTGCCAGCAGTTACTCGAGCCAGGGAGATCAGCCCCAGCATTTT
d_call: .; j_call: TRBJ2-1; clone_size: .; v_call: TRBV2; cdr3_aa: CASSEDRAPGNEQFF; cdr3_nt: TGTGCCAGCAGTGAAGACAGGGCCCCTGGCAATGAGCAGTTCTTC
d_call: TRBD2; j_call: TRBJ2-3; clone_size: .; v_call: TRBV27; cdr3_aa: CASSPRGGGTDTQYF; cdr3_nt: TGTGCCAGCAGTCCACGGGGAGGGGGCACAGATACGCAGTATTTT